This passage covers 18 T cell receptor beta chains from one sample sequenced in a study of blood T cell repertoires in COVID-19. The repertoire was sequenced with immunoSEQ multiplex PCR; TCRdb's copy has only in-frame clones and lacks some. The table records under 200,000 clones, 87% of them present only once. Sequenced: peripheral blood. These receptors originate from a woman in her 70s with COVID-19, enrolled during active disease.

This rearrangement joins TRBV12-3 or TRBV12-4 to TRBJ1-3; D gene unclear. With 5 bases removed from V and 3 bases from J, the gap between germline ends came to 8 bases. The CDR3 has 13 residues. The DNA for the CDR3 is TGTGCCAGCAGTCCTAGACTTGGAAACACCATATATTTT. Protein: CASSPRLGNTIYF.

This chain uses TRBV5-4 with TRBJ1-1; no clear D gene. The V and J ends lost 7 bases and 5 bases respectively, with 15 bases between them. The germline CDR1 and CDR2 sequences are SGHNT and YYREEE (reference sequence). This CDR3 has 13 residues. Here the CDR3 DNA reads TGTGCCAGCGCCTTGACACGGAGGACTGAAGCTTTCTTT. Translating it yields CASALTRRTEAFF.

This rearrangement joins TRBV7-8 to TRBJ1-1, with no clear D. Trimming took off 3 bases at V and 0 bases at J, with 11 bases between the two ends. Germline values: CDR1 SGHVS, CDR2 FQNEAQ. CDR3 length: 15 amino acids. CDR3 sequence: CASSLRGLVNTEAFF. In DNA, the CDR3 is TGTGCCAGCAGCTTGAGAGGGTTGGTGAACACTGAAGCTTTCTTT. The full variable domain, completed using reference TRBV7-8 and TRBJ1-1, is GAGVSQSPRYKVAKRGQDVALRCDPISGHVSLFWYQQALGQGPEFLTYFQNEAQLDKSGLPSDRFFAERPEGSVSTLKIQRTQQEDSAVYLCASSLRGLVNTEAFFGQGTRLTVV.

The gene calls are TRBV28 and TRBJ2-5, with D perhaps matching TRBD1 (6 bases). Germline V gene lookup returns CDR1 MDHEN and CDR2 SYDVKM. The CDR3 covers 13 residues. V lost 3 bases and J 5 bases, leaving 10 bases between the germline ends. CDR3 loop: CASSFQGKETQYF. The DNA for the CDR3 is TGTGCCAGCAGTTTTCAGGGGAAGGAGACCCAGTACTTC.

This chain links TRBV30 with TRBJ1-2, with D hard to call. Trimming took off 1 base at V and 4 bases at J, with 4 bases between the two ends. Germline values: CDR1 GTSNPN, CDR2 SVGIG (reference sequence). The CDR3 extends over 11 amino acids. The DNA for the CDR3 is TGTGCCTGGAGTGCCGTCTATGGCTACACCTTC. Protein sequence: CAWSAVYGYTF.

The table lists this clone with a few counts. CDR3 in amino acids: CASSPRDSSGIYEQYF. CDR3 bases: TGTGCCAGCAGCCCTCGGGACAGCTCCGGCATCTACGAGCAGTACTTC. The chain links TRBV7-6 to TRBJ2-7; 7 nucleotides align to TRBD1. Looked up from germline, CDR1 is SGHVS and CDR2 is FNYEAQ. This CDR3 has 16 residues. The V segment lost 5 bases and the J segment 3 bases; nucleotides outside the gene matches: 13.

V and J are TRBV20-1 and TRBJ1-4; D unresolved. CDR3 length: 11 residues. Germline V gene data show CDR1 as DFQATT and CDR2 as SNEGSKA (reference sequence). CDR3 sequence: CGPSTNEKLFF. The DNA of the CDR3 is TGCGGGCCTTCAACTAATGAAAAACTGTTTTTT.

This chain connects TRBV27 to TRBJ1-5; 7 nucleotides agree with TRBD1. Germline V gene lookup returns CDR1 MNHEY and CDR2 SMNVEV (reference sequence). The CDR3 covers 14 residues. V gave up 6 bases and J gave up 6 bases; unmatched junction bases: 8. In DNA, the CDR3 is TGTGCCAGCAGCCACGAACAGGGGCGTCAGCCCCAGCATTTT. It specifies CASSHEQGRQPQHF.

V gene TRBV28 combines with J gene TRBJ2-1, with D perhaps matching TRBD1 (6 bases). Trimming took 6 bases from V and 0 from J, leaving 12 bases between them. The CDR3 loop spans 15 amino acids. The V gene's germline CDR1 is MDHEN and CDR2 SYDVKM. CDR3 bases: TGTGCCAGCAGCGCAGGGGTTAGCTCCTACAATGAGCAGTTCTTC. It translates to CASSAGVSSYNEQFF. Drawing the rest from reference TRBV28 and TRBJ2-1, the complete variable domain is DVKVTQSSRYLVKRTGEKVFLECVQDMDHENMFWYRQDPGLGLRLIYFSYDVKMKEKGDIPEGYSVSREKKERFSLILESASTNQTSMYLCASSAGVSSYNEQFFGPGTRLTVL.

V usage is TRBV5-1 and J usage is TRBJ2-3; D is unclear. From germline, CDR1 is SGHRS and CDR2 YFSETQ. Trimming took 2 bases from V and 3 from J, leaving 7 bases between them. This CDR3 has 13 amino acids. The CDR3 is CASSFQLTDTQYF. In nucleotides, the CDR3 is TGCGCCAGCAGCTTCCAACTGACAGATACGCAGTATTTT.

The chain combines TRBV4-2 with TRBJ2-1; 9 bases are a match to TRBD2. This CDR3 is 16 amino acids long. Germline CDR1 is LGHNA and CDR2 is YNFKEQ. Germline trimming cut 5 bases from V and 6 bases from J; bases unmatched to any gene: 11. The CDR3 sequence is CASSLRAGGESNEQFF. CDR3 sequence (DNA): TGTGCCAGCAGCTTACGCGCGGGGGGGGAATCCAATGAGCAGTTCTTC.

The chain recombines TRBV10-1 with TRBJ1-4, with D hard to call. With 2 bases removed from V and 5 bases from J, the gap between germline ends came to 9 bases. The germline CDR1 and CDR2 sequences are WNHNN and SYGVQD (reference sequence). The CDR3 totals 14 residues. CDR3 sequence (DNA): TGCGCCAGCAGTGAGCTCCGGGAAAATGAAAAACTGTTTTTT. Encoded protein: CASSELRENEKLFF.

The chain couples TRBV19 to TRBJ1-5, with 7 bases fitting TRBD1. This CDR3 region has 15 residues. V was clipped by 4 bases and J by 4 bases; unmatched bases: 7. Germline lookup yields CDR1 LNHDA and CDR2 SQIVND (reference sequence). CDR3 nucleotides: TGTGCCAGTAGTAATGCAGGGGGAGCTAATCAGCCCCAGCATTTT. Protein sequence: CASSNAGGANQPQHF.

This clone has just one count. This chain joins TRBV6-8 and TRBJ2-3, with D possibly being TRBD1 (5 bases). This CDR3 contains 15 residues. V was cut by 6 bases and J by 1 base, with 14 bases left in between. The germline CDR1 and CDR2 sequences are MNHGY and SAAAGT. CDR3 coding DNA: TGTGCCAGCAGCCCGCCCGACAGCTGCACAGATACGCAGTATTTT. Its translation: CASSPPDSCTDTQYF.

J is TRBJ1-6 and V is TRBV5-4; the D gene is possibly TRBD1 (5 bases). The CDR3 is made up of 14 amino acids. V shed 4 bases and J shed 7 bases, with 12 bases lying between them. Germline CDR1 SGHNT, CDR2 YYREEE (reference sequence). The CDR3 reads CASSVTVLNSPLHF. For the CDR3, the DNA is TGTGCCAGCAGCGTGACAGTACTGAATTCACCCCTCCACTTT.

The chain links TRBV5-1 to TRBJ2-5, with 10 nucleotides matching TRBD2. Germline loops: CDR1 SGHRS, CDR2 YFSETQ. Trimming at V came to 3 bases and at J to 5 bases, leaving 7 bases not matched to a gene. The CDR3 is made up of 15 amino acids. CDR3: CASSSAGGLLETQYF. The CDR3 nucleotides read TGCGCCAGCAGCTCAGCGGGGGGGCTTCTGGAGACCCAGTACTTC.

The gene calls are TRBV9 and TRBJ2-1; D is possibly TRBD1 (6 bases). The V and J ends lost 0 bases and 9 bases respectively, with 16 bases between them. CDR3 size: 15 residues. CDR1 is SGDLS, CDR2 YYNGEE, per germline. For the CDR3, the DNA is TGTGCCAGCAGCGTAGGGCAGGGGCTTGATTTTGAGCAGTTCTTC. It codes for CASSVGQGLDFEQFF.

The chain is built from TRBV28 and TRBJ1-6; the D is unclear. Germline CDR1 reads MDHEN; CDR2 reads SYDVKM. The CDR3 has 15 amino acids. Trimming took off 2 bases at V and 0 bases at J, with 5 bases between the two ends. CDR3 loop: CASSLINSYNSPLHF. The CDR3 nucleotides are TGTGCCAGCAGTTTAATTAACTCCTATAATTCACCCCTCCACTTT.